The TCR beta chain under discussion was sequenced for a study of blood T cell repertoires in COVID-19. The wider study: From T cells, B-cell-depleted T cells, or PBMCs came the material, which was cDNA or gDNA.

J gave up 2 bases and V 3 bases, and 3 bases lay outside the gene matches. The germline V gene has CDR1 KGHDR and CDR2 SFDVKD. This CDR3 spans 16 amino acids. Only in-frame clones appear in the TCRdb table, and some are missing; sequencing was by immunoSEQ multiplex PCR. This sample carries about 170,000 clones, 65% to 85% of them seen once, and the ten largest clones take about 3.5%. This rearrangement joins TRBV24-1 to TRBJ2-3; 11 bases align to TRBD2. The sample consisted of PBMCs or T cells enriched from blood (not recorded which). The source of this sequence is a woman in her forties or fifties in a cohort exposed to, infected with or recovered from COVID-19 (not recorded which). The CDR3 reads CATSDRLAGTTDTQYF. In DNA form, the CDR3 reads TGTGCCACCAGTGATAGACTAGCGGGGACCACAGATACGCAGTATTTT.